This T cell receptor beta chain was captured in a study of metastatic and nonmetastatic thyroid tumors. On the study more broadly: Repertoires were compared across blood and tumor or nodule tissue from malignant and benign thyroid patients. The study's findings and limits: Malignant thyroid tumors reportedly exceeded benign nodules significantly in TCR beta diversity, with the difference appearing in blood and tumor.

This clone has just a few counts. No antigen is known for it. Germline assignment: CDR1 MNHNS and CDR2 SASEGT. The length of the CDR3 is 11 residues. V was trimmed by 7 bases and J by 7 bases, leaving 8 bases between them. In the authors' workflow: For papillary thyroid cancer, a distant-metastasis classifier was constructed from CDR3 differences observed across clinicopathological groups. With MiXCR, TCRdb called clones anew from the PCR reads. Here the V and J calls rest on TCRdb's processing, not on the authors' analysis. The sample holds fewer than 40,000 clones, around half seen once. Patients were all untreated before their thyroid surgery.

Sequencing was carried out using tumor tissue. The TCR sequence derives from a male donor with papillary thyroid cancer or a benign thyroid nodule (not recorded which). Some clones in this sample may be carry-over from other donors' samples. V and J are TRBV6-1 and TRBJ1-5; no definite D call. CDR3 nucleotides: TGTGCCAGCACTGATGGGCAGCCCCAGCATTTT. Translating it yields CASTDGQPQHF.